This T cell receptor beta chain was captured by sequencing in a study of cytomegalovirus exposure and HLA in healthy donors. Turning to the study itself: Of all 400 or so donors who were genotyped, roughly 81% belonged to the Caucasian-associated ancestry cluster.

Findings and limits, study-wide: Some public TCRs appeared in many individuals, while most sequences were rare.

PCR used 60 Vbeta primers and 13 Jbeta primers. Authors' methods: In a later analysis, some 10 million of 75 million to 85 million unique beta chains occurred in at least two donors. TCRdb's copy holds only in-frame clones and misses some; the assay was immunoSEQ multiplex PCR. The V and J calls and clone size come from that table; D and trimming were worked out from the DNA. The table has roughly 140,000 clones, approximately 80% seen once. The germline CDR1 and CDR2 sequences are SGHRS and YFSETQ. CDR3 size: 15 residues. Trimming took 5 bases from V and 4 from J, leaving 16 bases between them. This clone appeared a single time. What it binds is not known.

This rearrangement joins TRBV5-1 to TRBJ1-5, with D hard to call. Sample: PBMCs. The TCR was taken from a boy between 2 and 10 years old in good health and CMV-seronegative. CDR3 sequence reads: CASSSDGAPNQPQHF. In DNA form, the CDR3 reads TGCGCCAGCAGTTCCGACGGAGCCCCAAATCAGCCCCAGCATTTT.